The entry that follows covers one TCR beta chain sequence. The data stem from a study of blood T cell repertoires in COVID-19. At the level of the study: Specimens from acute and convalescent COVID-19 originated in the United States, Italy and Spain. PBMCs, B-cell-depleted T cells, or T cells provided the cDNA or gDNA that made up the material.

In the original analysis: The authors estimated nucleated cell counts from reference gene primer amplification. Sequencing used immunoSEQ multiplex PCR; TCRdb keeps in-frame clones, though not all of them. That table is the source of V, J and clone size, and D and trimming were worked out from the DNA. The data show over 250,000 clones, more than 75% seen once. This TCR came from a woman aged 35 to 49 who had recovered from COVID-19. Input material: peripheral blood.

The CDR3 loop reads CSAGTEETQYF. In DNA, the CDR3 is TGCAGTGCTGGGACAGAAGAGACCCAGTACTTC. This chain connects TRBV20-1 to TRBJ2-5, with 7 nucleotides matching TRBD1. CDR3 length: 11 residues. J gave up 3 bases and V 5 bases, and 0 bases lay outside the gene matches. The V gene's germline CDR1 is DFQATT and CDR2 SNEGSKA (reference sequence).